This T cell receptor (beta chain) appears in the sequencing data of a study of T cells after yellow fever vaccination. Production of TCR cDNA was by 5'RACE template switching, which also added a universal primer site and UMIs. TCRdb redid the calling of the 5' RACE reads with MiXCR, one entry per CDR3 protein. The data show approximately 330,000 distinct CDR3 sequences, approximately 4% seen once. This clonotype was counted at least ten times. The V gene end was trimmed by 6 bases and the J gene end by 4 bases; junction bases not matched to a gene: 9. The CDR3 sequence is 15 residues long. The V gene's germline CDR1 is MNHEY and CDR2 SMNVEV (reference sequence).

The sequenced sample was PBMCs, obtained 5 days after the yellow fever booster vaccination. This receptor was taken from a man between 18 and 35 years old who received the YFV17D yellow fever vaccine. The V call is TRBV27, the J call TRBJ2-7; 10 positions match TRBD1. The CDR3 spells CASSLRPGQGYEQYF. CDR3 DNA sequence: TGTGCCAGCAGCCTCAGACCGGGACAGGGGTACGAGCAGTACTTC.